This T cell receptor beta chain emerged from a study of persistence of HIV-infected CD4 T cells. As for the study in general: CD4+ T cells responding to CMV or HIV-1 Gag were isolated.

The V and J ends lost 7 bases and 7 bases, in that order; junction bases with no gene match: 14. CDR1 and CDR2 (germline): SNHLY, FYNNEI. The CDR3 has 15 residues. Remarks on this clone: Its antigen is still unknown.

Stimulation used 9 to 10 ug/mL lysate from CMV-infected fibroblasts. Sorted nonresponding memory CD4+ T cells were CD40L-negative, CD69-negative, CD45RO-high. Donors had CD4+ T cell counts above 400 cells/uL and were CMV-seropositive. This was the immunoSEQ version 4 assay in survey mode. Here immunoSEQ multiplex PCR was the method, and the copy in TCRdb shows in-frame clones only, minus some. Of under 40,000 clones detected, roughly 80% appear once; the ten largest clones hold 5% to 7.5%. This rearrangement joins TRBV2 to TRBJ1-2; 8 positions agree with TRBD1. The sample in question was CD4+ T cells sorted from PBMCs after approximately 19-hour stimulation, obtained from a patient who received antiretroviral therapy. The source is an adult woman with HIV who was CMV-seropositive. The CDR3 is CASTSEGRGLSGYTF. The DNA of the CDR3 is TGTGCCAGCACCTCCGAGGGCAGGGGGCTATCTGGCTACACCTTC.